Below are 18 T cell receptor beta chains sequenced from a single sample in a study of blood T cell repertoires in COVID-19. TCRdb's table, derived via immunoSEQ multiplex PCR, lists solely in-frame clones and lacks some. Of a few hundred thousand clones in the sample, 84% were seen once. The specimen was peripheral blood. All receptors derive from a man in his fifties or sixties with active or convalescent COVID-19.

The chain is built from TRBV4-2 and TRBJ2-7; TRBD2 might be the D (5 bases). The CDR3 runs 14 residues. Germline CDR1 and CDR2: LGHNA and YNFKEQ. Between the trimmed V and J ends, which lost 0 bases and 6 bases, there was a span of 12 bases. CDR3 bases: TGTGCCAGCAGCCAAGATGTTTACGGGATCGAGCAGTACTTC. Translation gives CASSQDVYGIEQYF.

This clone turned up a few times. The rearrangement uses TRBV9 and TRBJ2-3; D gene unclear. Trimming shortened V by 0 bases and J by 4 bases, and 9 bases separated the two germline ends. This CDR3 has 14 amino acids. Germline CDR1 is SGDLS and CDR2 is YYNGEE. DNA of the CDR3: TGTGCCAGCAGCGTAGAAAACTCCCCAGATACGCAGTATTTT. Amino acid sequence: CASSVENSPDTQYF.

This clone was picked up one time. This sequence joins TRBV7-8 and TRBJ2-1, with D possibly matching TRBD1 (6 bases). This CDR3 has 15 residues. Germline lookup yields CDR1 SGHVS and CDR2 FQNEAQ. V was pared by 1 base and J by 2 bases, with 9 bases between. The CDR3 reads CASSLVGQTYNEQFF. For the CDR3, the DNA is TGTGCCAGCAGCTTAGTGGGACAAACCTACAATGAGCAGTTCTTC.

This chain links TRBV5-1 with TRBJ1-1, with D hard to call. Germline CDR1 SGHRS, CDR2 YFSETQ. This CDR3 is 13 amino acids long. The V end lost 2 bases, the J end lost 1 base, and 6 bases lay between the germline ends. CDR3 sequence reads: CASSLEGNTEAFF. DNA of the CDR3: TGCGCCAGCAGCTTAGAGGGGAACACTGAAGCTTTCTTT.

The CDR3 sequence is CASSFGQYRGYTF. The CDR3 DNA sequence: TGTGCCAGCAGCTTCGGACAGTATAGGGGCTACACCTTC. This chain joins TRBV7-6 and TRBJ1-2; possibly TRBD1 for D (6 bases). The germline V and J ends were trimmed by 3 bases and 8 bases, with 13 bases remaining between them. CDR1 is SGHVS and CDR2 is FNYEAQ in the germline V gene. The CDR3 extends over 13 amino acids.

This clone was recorded a few times. V usage is TRBV27 and J usage is TRBJ1-2, with a weak D call TRBD1 (6 bases). Germline CDR1 is MNHEY and CDR2 is SMNVEV (reference sequence). The CDR3 totals 16 residues. V dropped 5 bases and J dropped 5 bases, with 21 bases sitting between them. This CDR3 is CASSPYFGQTPYGYTF. CDR3 DNA: TGTGCCAGCAGTCCCTACTTTGGACAGACACCATATGGCTACACCTTC.

This clone came up once. The chain couples TRBV3-1 (or the pseudogene TRBV3-2) to TRBJ2-5; 11 bases fit TRBD2. CDR3 length equals 14 residues. CDR1 is LGHDT and CDR2 is YNNKEL in the germline V gene (reference sequence). V was clipped by 4 bases and J by 5 bases; unmatched bases: 3. The CDR3 DNA sequence: TGTGCCAGCAGCCCCCTAGCGGGAGGTGAGACCCAGTACTTC. Encoded protein: CASSPLAGGETQYF.

This chain joins TRBV15 and TRBJ2-4; a possible D gene is TRBD1 (5 bases). Trimming cost V 0 bases and J 0 bases, with 21 bases left between them. Germline values: CDR1 LNHNV, CDR2 YYDKDF (reference sequence). This CDR3 spans 20 amino acids. For the CDR3, the DNA is TGTGCCACCAGCAGAGATCCGATTTCAGGACAAGATATAGCCAAAAACATTCAGTACTTC. Its protein is CATSRDPISGQDIAKNIQYF.

This chain joins TRBV11-2 and TRBJ1-3, with 7 bases fitting TRBD1. The CDR3 consists of 15 residues. Germline-derived CDR1 and CDR2 are SGHAT and FQNNGV. Losses at the gene ends were 4 bases for V and 3 bases for J; bases not matched to a gene: 6. This CDR3 is CASSSGTDRGNTIYF. CDR3 DNA: TGTGCCAGCAGCTCCGGGACAGATCGTGGAAACACCATATATTTT.

The CDR3 DNA reads as TGTGCCAGCAGCCAACCAAGGGGGCCTAACTATGGCTACACCTTC. Its protein product is CASSQPRGPNYGYTF. The rearrangement links TRBV11-2 to TRBJ1-2, with 7 bases aligning to TRBD1. V gave up 5 bases and J gave up 0 bases; unmatched junction bases: 6. The CDR3 is 15 residues long. Germline lookup yields CDR1 SGHAT and CDR2 FQNNGV.

V and J are TRBV4-1 and TRBJ1-2; D is possibly TRBD1 (5 bases). This CDR3 region has 16 residues. Germline CDR1 is MGHRA and CDR2 is YSYEKL. Trimming removed 0 bases from V and 3 bases from J, with 14 bases in between. CDR3 loop: CASSQDSGRAYYGYTF. The CDR3 DNA is TGCGCCAGCAGCCAAGATTCAGGCAGGGCCTACTATGGCTACACCTTC.

This sequence joins TRBV7-2 and TRBJ2-1; no reliable D call. The CDR3 length is 13 residues. The germline CDR1 and CDR2 sequences are SGHTA and FQGNSA. V was clipped by 4 bases and J by 4 bases, with 8 bases between them. The CDR3 DNA reads TGTGCCAGCAGCTCCAGGTCATACAATGAGCAGTTCTTC. Its translation is CASSSRSYNEQFF. Together with reference TRBV7-2 and TRBJ2-1, the CDR3 gives the full variable domain: GAGVSQSPSNKVTEKGKDVELRCDPISGHTALYWYRQSLGQGLEFLIYFQGNSAPDKSGLPSDRFSAERTGGSVSTLTIQRTQQEDSAVYLCASSSRSYNEQFFGPGTRLTVL.

The chain links TRBV5-6 to TRBJ2-4; 9 bases agree with TRBD1. Germline CDR1 is SGHDT and CDR2 is YYEEEE. V lost 3 bases, J lost 7 bases, and 5 bases stayed unmatched. This CDR3 has 14 residues. CDR3 loop: CASSSYRGLNIQYF. CDR3 DNA: TGTGCCAGCAGCTCGTACAGGGGGCTTAACATTCAGTACTTC. The full variable domain, in which reference TRBV5-6 and TRBJ2-4 provide the parts outside the CDR3, is DAGVTQSPTHLIKTRGQQVTLRCSPKSGHDTVSWYQQALGQGPQFIFQYYEEEERQRGNFPDRFSGHQFPNYSSELNVNALLLGDSALYLCASSSYRGLNIQYFGAGTRLSVL.

CDR3 coding DNA: TGCGCCAGCAGCTCAACAGGGGGCAACACCGGGGAGCTGTTTTTT. Translating gives CASSSTGGNTGELFF. The V and J genes are TRBV5-1 and TRBJ2-2, with TRBD1 matching over 9 bases. The germline CDR1 and CDR2 sequences are SGHRS and YFSETQ. V lost 3 bases, J lost 2 bases, and 2 bases stayed unmatched. This CDR3 is built from 15 residues.

This sequence joins TRBV4-1 and TRBJ2-2; TRBD1 aligns across 7 bases. V shed 5 bases, J shed 4 bases, and the junction held 10 bases outside the gene matches. Germline assignment: CDR1 MGHRA and CDR2 YSYEKL. The CDR3 length is 16 residues. CDR3 nucleotide sequence: TGCGCCAGCAGCTATCTCGACAGGGTTGCCACCGGGGAGCTGTTTTTT. This translates into CASSYLDRVATGELFF.

This clone turned up a few times. The gene calls are TRBV28 and TRBJ2-7, with a tentative D call TRBD2 (7 bases). Looked up from germline, CDR1 is MDHEN and CDR2 is SYDVKM. There are 13 residues in the CDR3. V lost 6 bases and J lost 3, with 12 bases in between. The CDR3 DNA sequence: TGTGCCAGCAGCCCGGGGGGCCACTACGAGCAGTACGTC. It encodes CASSPGGHYEQYV.

The chain is built from TRBV19 and TRBJ1-1; D unclear. The germline CDR1 and CDR2 sequences are LNHDA and SQIVND (reference sequence). Trimming took 5 bases from V and 0 from J, leaving 7 bases between them. There are 13 residues in the CDR3. The CDR3 loop is CASSGQLNTEAFF. In DNA form, the CDR3 reads TGTGCCAGTAGTGGGCAGCTGAACACTGAAGCTTTCTTT.

The chain joins TRBV4-3 to TRBJ2-7; D may be TRBD1 (11 bases). Trimming pared 5 bases from V and 3 bases from J, leaving 29 bases between. CDR3 size: 19 residues. From germline, CDR1 is LGHNA and CDR2 YSLEER. The DNA of the CDR3 is TGCGCCAGCAGCTCGAGGACAGGGGGCTCGACTAGCGGGTTCTACGAGCAGTACTTC. It encodes CASSSRTGGSTSGFYEQYF.